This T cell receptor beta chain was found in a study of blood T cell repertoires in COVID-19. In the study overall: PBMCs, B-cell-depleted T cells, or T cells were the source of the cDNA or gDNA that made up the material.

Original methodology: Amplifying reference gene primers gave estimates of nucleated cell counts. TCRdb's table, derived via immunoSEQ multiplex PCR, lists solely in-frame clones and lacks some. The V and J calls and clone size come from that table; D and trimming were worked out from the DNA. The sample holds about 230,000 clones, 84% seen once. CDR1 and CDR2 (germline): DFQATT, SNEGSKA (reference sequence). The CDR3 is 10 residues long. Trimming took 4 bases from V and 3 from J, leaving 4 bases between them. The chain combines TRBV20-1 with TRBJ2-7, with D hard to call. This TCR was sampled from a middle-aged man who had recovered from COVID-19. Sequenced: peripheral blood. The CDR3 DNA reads TGCAGTGCTACTAACTACGAGCAGTACTTC. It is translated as CSATNYEQYF.